Sequencing of this TCR beta chain was carried out in a study of shared clonotypes between healthy human individuals. The table came from immunoSEQ multiplex PCR; TCRdb's copy has only in-frame clones and leaves some out. The table records about 2.3 million clones, approximately 95% of them present only once. V shed 3 bases and J shed 4 bases, with 12 bases lying between them. CDR3 size: 14 residues. CDR1 is SGDLS and CDR2 is YYNGEE in the germline V gene. This rearrangement joins TRBV9 to TRBJ2-3; unclear D gene. The sequence came from a man between 18 and 35 years old in good health. Some clones in this sample may be carry-over from other donors' samples. The sequenced sample was naive CD4+ T cells from PBMCs. Regarding subset: CD45RA+ positively selected. The CDR3 sequence is CASSGDIAADTQYF. The CDR3 bases are TGTGCCAGCAGCGGAGATATAGCAGCAGATACGCAGTATTTT.